This T cell receptor beta chain was identified during a study of cytomegalovirus exposure and HLA in healthy donors. About this clone itself: Its antigen is still unknown.

This CDR3 comprises 14 residues. CDR1 is SGHNT, CDR2 YENEEA, per germline. V lost 5 bases and J 8 bases, leaving 13 bases between the germline ends. Whole-study results and caveats: A later examination showed that TCR association rates differed by HLA locus, with DRB1 most and HLA-C fewest. Another analysis was done later, and it associated around 16,000 TCR beta sequences with HLA alleles at 0.05 false discovery rate.

The PCR ran on 60 Vbeta and 13 Jbeta primers. The table came from immunoSEQ multiplex PCR; TCRdb's copy has only in-frame clones and leaves some out. This table has 150,000 to 200,000 clones, 75% to 90% appearing once. Sequenced material: PBMCs. The V call is TRBV11-3, the J call TRBJ1-6; TRBD1 is a possible D gene (6 bases). This TCR was recovered from a boy between 2 and 10 years old in good health and CMV-seronegative. Here the CDR3 DNA reads TGTGCCAGCAGCCTACAGGGTGGAGATTCACCCCTCCACTTT. This gives the protein CASSLQGGDSPLHF.